This TCR beta chain was retrieved from a study of human T cells and chemical hapten exposure. TCRdb reanalysed the RACE reads using MiXCR and keeps one entry per CDR3 protein. The sample shows 35,000 to 50,000 distinct CDR3 sequences, over 9.5% of them seen only once. Per the germline V gene, CDR1 is DFQATT and CDR2 is SNEGSKA (reference sequence). This CDR3 contains 17 residues. V shed 5 bases, J shed 0 bases, and the junction held 13 bases outside the gene matches. At least ten counts were recorded for this clonotype. The time point denotes: pre-sensitization, week 0. Treatment noted: therapeutic diphenylcyclopropenone sensitization with weekly scalp DPC.

Sequenced material: whole blood, taken in connection with sensitization to the hapten diphenylcyclopropenone (DPC). The rearrangement joins TRBV20-1 to TRBJ2-3, with 8 bases aligning to TRBD2. This TCR was sampled from a man under 40 with alopecia areata. Some clones in this sample may be carry-over from other donors' samples. CDR3 region: CSASRGTSFSSTDTQYF. CDR3 sequence (DNA): TGCAGTGCTTCGCGGGGGACTAGTTTCAGTAGCACAGATACGCAGTATTTT.